The present T cell receptor beta chain was sequenced within a study of blood T cell repertoires in COVID-19. Study at large: From the United States, Italy and Spain came samples of acute and convalescent COVID-19. From T cells, B-cell-depleted T cells, or PBMCs came the material, which was cDNA or gDNA.

In the original analysis: Nucleated cell counts were estimated from reference gene primer amplification. Profiled with immunoSEQ multiplex PCR; TCRdb holds only in-frame clones, not every one. The V and J calls and clone size are taken from that table; D and trimming were inferred from the DNA. The data contain tens of thousands of clones, 82% of them singletons. CDR3 size: 14 residues. Between the trimmed V and J ends, which lost 1 base and 2 bases, there was a span of 6 bases. Germline lookup yields CDR1 SGHRS and CDR2 YFSETQ. The sequencing sample was made of peripheral blood. The sequence was collected from a woman aged 60-75 years with acute or convalescent COVID-19. The genes are TRBV5-1 and TRBJ1-4; D is perhaps TRBD1 (6 bases). CDR3: CASSLRGTNEKLFF. DNA of the CDR3: TGCGCCAGCAGCTTGAGGGGGACTAATGAAAAACTGTTTTTT.